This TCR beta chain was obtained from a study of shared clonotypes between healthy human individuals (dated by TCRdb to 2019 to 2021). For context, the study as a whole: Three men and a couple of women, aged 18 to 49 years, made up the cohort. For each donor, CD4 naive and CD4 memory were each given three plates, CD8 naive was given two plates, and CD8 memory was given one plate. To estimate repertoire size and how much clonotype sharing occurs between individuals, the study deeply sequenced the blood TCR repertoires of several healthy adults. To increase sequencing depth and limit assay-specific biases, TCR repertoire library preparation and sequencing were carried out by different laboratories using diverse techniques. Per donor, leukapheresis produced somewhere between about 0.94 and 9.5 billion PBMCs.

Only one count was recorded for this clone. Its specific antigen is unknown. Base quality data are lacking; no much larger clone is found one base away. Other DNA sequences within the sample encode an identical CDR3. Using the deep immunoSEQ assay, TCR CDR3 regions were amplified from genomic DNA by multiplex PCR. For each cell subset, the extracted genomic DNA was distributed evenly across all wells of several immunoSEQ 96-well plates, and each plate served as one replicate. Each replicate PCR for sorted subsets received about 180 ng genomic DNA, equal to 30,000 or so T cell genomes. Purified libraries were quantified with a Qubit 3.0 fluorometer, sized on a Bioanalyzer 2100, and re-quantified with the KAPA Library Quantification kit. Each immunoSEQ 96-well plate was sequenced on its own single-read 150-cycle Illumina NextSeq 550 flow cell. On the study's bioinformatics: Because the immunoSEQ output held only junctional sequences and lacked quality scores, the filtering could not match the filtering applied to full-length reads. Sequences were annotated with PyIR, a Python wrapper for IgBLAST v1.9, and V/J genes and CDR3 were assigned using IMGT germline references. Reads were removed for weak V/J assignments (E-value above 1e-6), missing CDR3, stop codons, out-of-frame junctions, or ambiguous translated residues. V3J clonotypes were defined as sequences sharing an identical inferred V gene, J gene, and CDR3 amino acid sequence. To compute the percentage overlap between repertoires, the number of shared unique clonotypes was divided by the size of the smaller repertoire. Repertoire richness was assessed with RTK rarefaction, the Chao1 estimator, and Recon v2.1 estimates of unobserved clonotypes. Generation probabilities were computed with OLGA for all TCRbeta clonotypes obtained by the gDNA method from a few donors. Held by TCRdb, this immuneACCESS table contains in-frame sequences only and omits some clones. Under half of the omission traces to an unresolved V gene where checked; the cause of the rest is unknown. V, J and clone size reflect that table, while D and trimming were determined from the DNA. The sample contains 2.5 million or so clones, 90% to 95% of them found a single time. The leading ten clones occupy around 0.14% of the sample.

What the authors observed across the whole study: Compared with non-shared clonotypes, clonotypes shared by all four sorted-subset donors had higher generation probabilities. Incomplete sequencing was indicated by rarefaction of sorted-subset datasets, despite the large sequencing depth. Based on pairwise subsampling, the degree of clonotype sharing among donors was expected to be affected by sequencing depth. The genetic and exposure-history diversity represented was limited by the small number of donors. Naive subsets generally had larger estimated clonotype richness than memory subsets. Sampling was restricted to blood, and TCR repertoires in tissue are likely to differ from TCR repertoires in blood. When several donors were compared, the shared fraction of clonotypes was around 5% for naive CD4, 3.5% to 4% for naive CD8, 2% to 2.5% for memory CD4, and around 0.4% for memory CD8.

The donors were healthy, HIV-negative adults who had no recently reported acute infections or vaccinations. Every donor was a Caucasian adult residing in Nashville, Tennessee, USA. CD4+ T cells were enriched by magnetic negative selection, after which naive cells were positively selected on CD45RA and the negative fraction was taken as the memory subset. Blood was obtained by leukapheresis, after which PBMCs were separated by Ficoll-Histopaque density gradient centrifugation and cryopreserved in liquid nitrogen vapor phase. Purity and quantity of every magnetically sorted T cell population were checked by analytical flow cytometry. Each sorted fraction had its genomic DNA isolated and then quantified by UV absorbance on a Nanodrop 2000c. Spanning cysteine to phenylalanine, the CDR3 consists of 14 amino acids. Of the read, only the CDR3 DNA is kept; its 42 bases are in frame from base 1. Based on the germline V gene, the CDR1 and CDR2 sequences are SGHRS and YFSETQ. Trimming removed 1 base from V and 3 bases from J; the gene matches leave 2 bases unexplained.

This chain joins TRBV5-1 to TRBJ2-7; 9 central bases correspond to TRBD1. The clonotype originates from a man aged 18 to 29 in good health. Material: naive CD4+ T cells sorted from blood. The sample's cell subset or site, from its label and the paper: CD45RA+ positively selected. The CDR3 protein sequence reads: CASSLRTGDYEQYF. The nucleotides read TGCGCCAGCAGCTTGCGGACAGGGGACTACGAGCAGTACTTC.